A selection of T cell receptor beta chains follows, all from one sample in a study of PD-1 blockade in classical Hodgkin lymphoma. Repertoires were generated with immunoSEQ multiplex PCR, while TCRdb's copy carries only in-frame clones and drops some. Here the sample spans about 4,800 clones, around three quarters being singletons. Source: CD4+ T cells from blood, taken before the fourth cycle of nivolumab. Source of these receptors: a human donor with classical Hodgkin lymphoma. CDR3s include the opening cysteine and the closing phenylalanine or tryptophan. A D gene is named only where the DNA matches it firmly. Where a row states a size, it is once, few, many or the class of an expanded clone; other rows omit it.

few,TRBJ1-1,TRBD1,TRBV6-9,TGTGCCAGCAGCCCGACAGGGATGAACACTGAAGCTTTCTTT,CASSPTGMNTEAFF
-,TRBJ1-2,-,TRBV5-4,TGCGCCAGCAGCCAAGATGGTCCGGCGGGCTATGGCTACACCTTC,CASSQDGPAGYGYTF
once,TRBJ1-1,-,TRBV6-5,TGTGCCAGCAGATGGACAGAGAACACTGAAGCTTTCTTT,CASRWTENTEAFF
-,TRBJ1-2,TRBD1,TRBV18,TGTGCCAGCTCTCAATCCGGGACAGGGTTTGGCTACACCTTC,CASSQSGTGFGYTF
-,TRBJ2-3,-,TRBV2,TGTGCCAGCCGGCCCCAGGGTGGGATGGATACGCAGTATTTT,CASRPQGGMDTQYF
-,TRBJ2-5,-,TRBV7-8,TGTGCCAGCAGCTTACGGAGGTTCATGGGGGGGACCCAGTACTTC,CASSLRRFMGGTQYF
-,TRBJ2-3,-,TRBV21-1,TGTGCCAGCACCAATACACACCGGGGGGCAGATACGCAGTATTTT,CASTNTHRGADTQYF
-,TRBJ2-7,TRBD1,TRBV19,TGTGCCAGTAGTATCAGACAGGGATACGAGCAGTACTTC,CASSIRQGYEQYF
-,TRBJ2-1,TRBD2,TRBV27,TGTGCCAGCAGTTCACGGACTAGCGGGGGCTTTGGCGGTGAGCAGTTCTTC,CASSSRTSGGFGGEQFF
-,TRBJ1-1,TRBD1,TRBV7-9,TGTGCCAGCAGCTGGGACAGAACTGAAGCTTTCTTT,CASSWDRTEAFF
few,TRBJ2-7,-,TRBV5-4,TGTGCCAGCAGCTTGAGCGTTGTCGGCGAGACCTACGAGCAGTACTTC,CASSLSVVGETYEQYF
-,TRBJ2-1,-,TRBV2,TGTGCCAGCAGTGGGGTTAGGAGCTCCTACAATGAGCAGTTCTTC,CASSGVRSSYNEQFF
-,TRBJ2-2,-,TRBV19,TGTGCCAGTAGTTCTTTAGATGGGCACACCGGGGAGCTGTTTTTT,CASSSLDGHTGELFF
-,TRBJ2-6,-,TRBV4-1,TGCGCCAGCAGCCAATGGGCCACTGGGGCCAACGTCCTGACTTTC,CASSQWATGANVLTF
-,TRBJ2-2,TRBD2,TRBV7-2,TGTGCCAGCAGCTCCTTTAGCGGGGCGGGCACCGGGGAGCTGTTTTTT,CASSSFSGAGTGELFF
-,TRBJ2-2,TRBD1,TRBV2,TGTGCCAGCAGTGGGCAGGGGGCAACCGGGGAGCTGTTTTTT,CASSGQGATGELFF
-,TRBJ2-5,-,TRBV7-2,TGTGCCAGCAGCTTACTTACGTTCCAAGAGACCCAGTACTTC,CASSLLTFQETQYF
few,TRBJ1-6,-,TRBV19,TGTGCCGCCGGGGACGAAACGAGATCACCCCTCCACTTT,CAAGDETRSPLHF
once,TRBJ1-5,-,TRBV29-1,TGCAGCGTTGAGACAGCCCCCAATCAGCCCCAGCATTTT,CSVETAPNQPQHF
-,TRBJ1-4,-,TRBV7-2,TGTGCCAGCAGCCCCTGGATCGGTGAAAAACTGTTTTTT,CASSPWIGEKLFF
-,TRBJ1-6,TRBD1,TRBV18,TGTGCCAGCTCATTCCGGGACAGCTCTTCACCCCTCCACTTT,CASSFRDSSSPLHF
-,TRBJ2-5,-,TRBV19,TGTGCCAGTAGTATAGTAGGGGCGGCGACCCAGTACTTC,CASSIVGAATQYF
-,TRBJ2-1,-,TRBV6-5,TGTGCCAGCCGGCAGCTGGGGAGCTCCTACAATGAGCAGTTCTTC,CASRQLGSSYNEQFF
-,TRBJ1-4,-,TRBV28,TGTGCCAGCAGTTTATGGCGGGTTAATGAAAAACTGTTTTTT,CASSLWRVNEKLFF
once,TRBJ1-1,TRBD1,TRBV28,TGTGCCAGCAGTTCCTGGGGCCGGACAGGGAACACTGAAGCTTTCTTT,CASSSWGRTGNTEAFF
-,TRBJ1-1,-,TRBV4-1,TGCGCCAGCAGCCAAGTCGGGACCGAGAGGGCTTTCTTT,CASSQVGTERAFF
-,TRBJ1-2,-,TRBV5-1,TGCGCCAGCAGCTTAGACCGAGCTAACTATGGCTACACCTTC,CASSLDRANYGYTF
few,TRBJ1-2,-,TRBV25-1,TGTGCCAGCAACCGTCCTGGCTACACCTTC,CASNRPGYTF
-,TRBJ1-2,-,TRBV6-1,TGTGCCAGCAGTGCCCCCCCAGGCGGGACCAACTTC,CASSAPPGGTNF
-,TRBJ1-5,TRBD1,TRBV15,TGTGCCACCAGCAGAGATGACAGGGGTGGTCAGCCCCAGCATTTT,CATSRDDRGGQPQHF
-,TRBJ2-7,-,TRBV2,TGTGCCAGCAGCGACAGTCCCTACGAGCAGTACTTC,CASSDSPYEQYF
-,TRBJ1-2,TRBD1,TRBV19,TGTGCCAGTAGCCCTCAGGGGGCCTATGGCTACACCTTC,CASSPQGAYGYTF
-,TRBJ1-2,-,TRBV4-3,TGCGCCAGCAGCCAAGAGGGAGGGATTAACTATGGCTACACCTTC,CASSQEGGINYGYTF